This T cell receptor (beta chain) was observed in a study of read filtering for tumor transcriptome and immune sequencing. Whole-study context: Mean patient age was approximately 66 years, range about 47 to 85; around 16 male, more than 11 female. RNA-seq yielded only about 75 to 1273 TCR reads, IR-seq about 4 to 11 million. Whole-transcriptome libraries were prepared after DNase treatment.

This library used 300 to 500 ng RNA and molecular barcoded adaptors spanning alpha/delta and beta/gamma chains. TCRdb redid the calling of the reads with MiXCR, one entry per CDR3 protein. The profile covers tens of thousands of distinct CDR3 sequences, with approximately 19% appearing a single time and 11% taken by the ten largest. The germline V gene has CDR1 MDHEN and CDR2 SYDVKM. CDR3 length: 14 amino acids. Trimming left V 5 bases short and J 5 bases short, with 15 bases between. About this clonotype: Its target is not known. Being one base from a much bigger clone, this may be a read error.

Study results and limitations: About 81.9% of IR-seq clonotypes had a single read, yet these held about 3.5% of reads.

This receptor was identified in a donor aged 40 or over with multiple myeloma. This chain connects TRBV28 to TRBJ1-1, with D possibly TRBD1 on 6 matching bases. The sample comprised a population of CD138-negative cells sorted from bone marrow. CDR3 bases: TGTGCCAGCAGTAGTGGGACAACGAAAACTGAAGCTTTCTTT. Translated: CASSSGTTKTEAFF.